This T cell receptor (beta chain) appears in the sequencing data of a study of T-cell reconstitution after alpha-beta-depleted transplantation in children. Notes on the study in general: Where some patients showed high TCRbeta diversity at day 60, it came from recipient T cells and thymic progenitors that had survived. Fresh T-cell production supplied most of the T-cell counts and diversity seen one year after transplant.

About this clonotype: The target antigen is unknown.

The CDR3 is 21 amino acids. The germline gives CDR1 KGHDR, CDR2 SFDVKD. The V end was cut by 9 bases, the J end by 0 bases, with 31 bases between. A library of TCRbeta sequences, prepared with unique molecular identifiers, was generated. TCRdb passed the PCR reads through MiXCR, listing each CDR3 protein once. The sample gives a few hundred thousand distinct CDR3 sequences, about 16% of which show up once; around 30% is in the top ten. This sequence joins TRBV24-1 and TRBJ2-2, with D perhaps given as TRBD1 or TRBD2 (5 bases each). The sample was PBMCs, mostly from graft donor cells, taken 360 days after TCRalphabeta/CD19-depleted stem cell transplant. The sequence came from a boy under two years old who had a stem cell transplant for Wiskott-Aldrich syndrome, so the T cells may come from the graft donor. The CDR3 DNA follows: TGTGCCACCTTTTATCGGCTTTGGGGTAGTAGGGACCGGACGAACACCGGGGAGCTGTTTTTT. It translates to CATFYRLWGSRDRTNTGELFF.